The 15 T cell receptor beta chains presented below share a single source sample, sequenced in a study of shared clonotypes between healthy human individuals. The method was immunoSEQ multiplex PCR; TCRdb's version includes in-frame clones alone and lacks a portion of them. This sample has about 490,000 clones; around four fifths occur once, and the top ten carry around 11%. The specimen was PBMCs. These receptors originate from a woman between 35 and 50 years old in good health. Some clones in this sample may be carry-over from other donors' samples.

This chain joins TRBV5-1 and TRBJ2-7, with D unresolved. The CDR3 has 16 amino acids. V lost 0 bases and J 2 bases, leaving 15 bases between the germline ends. Per the germline V gene, CDR1 is SGHRS and CDR2 is YFSETQ. CDR3 in DNA: TGCGCCAGCAGCTTGGGAGTTGACCCGACCACCTACGAGCAGTACTTC. Its translation is CASSLGVDPTTYEQYF.

This clone was seen only once. The gene calls are TRBV18 and TRBJ2-7; 7 bases are shared with TRBD2. V was pared by 5 bases and J by 1 base, with 5 bases of the junction left unmatched. Germline CDR1 is KGHSH and CDR2 is LQKENI. The CDR3 runs 14 residues. The CDR3, as DNA: TGTGCCAGCTCAGTAGCGGGTATATCCTACGAGCAGTACTTC. It is translated as CASSVAGISYEQYF.

The chain has TRBV15 and TRBJ1-5, with 10 positions matching TRBD1. Germline V gene lookup returns CDR1 LNHNV and CDR2 YYDKDF (reference sequence). The J segment lost 0 bases and the V segment lost 4 bases, leaving 9 bases of the junction unmatched. The CDR3 totals 18 residues. For the CDR3, the DNA is TGTGCCACCAGCAAACGGGACAGGGGAATATATAGCAATCAGCCCCAGCATTTT. Translated, it gives CATSKRDRGIYSNQPQHF.

The V and J genes are TRBV7-2 and TRBJ1-4, with 8 bases identical to TRBD1. V trimming: 5 bases; J trimming: 6 bases; junction bases outside the gene matches: 5. Germline V gene data show CDR1 as SGHTA and CDR2 as FQGNSA. This CDR3 has 14 amino acids. CDR3: CASSPEQGDEKLFF. The CDR3, as DNA: TGTGCCAGCAGCCCTGAACAGGGGGATGAAAAACTGTTTTTT.

The V gene is TRBV7-3, the J gene TRBJ2-1; the D call may be TRBD1 or TRBD2 (5 bases each). The CDR3 is made up of 15 amino acids. Trimming took 4 bases from V and 6 from J, leaving 16 bases between them. Germline V gene sequence: CDR1 SGHTA, CDR2 FQGTGA. The CDR3 nucleotides are TGTGCCAGCAGCTCTACCGGGACCAACCTCAATGAGCAGTTCTTC. Residues: CASSSTGTNLNEQFF.

The sample holds one count of this clone. The gene calls are TRBV29-1 and TRBJ1-5, with no clear D. The germline V gene encodes CDR1 SQVTM and CDR2 ANQGSEA. This CDR3 comprises 14 residues. V gave up 6 bases and J gave up 0 bases, with 12 bases separating them. This chain's CDR3 is CSVQIGYSNQPQHF. As DNA, the CDR3 is TGCAGCGTCCAGATAGGGTATAGCAATCAGCCCCAGCATTTT. Full variable domain (remainder filled in from reference TRBV29-1 and TRBJ1-5): SAVISQKPSRDICQRGTSLTIQCQVDSQVTMMFWYRQQPGQSLTLIATANQGSEATYESGFVIDKFPISRPNLTFSTLTVSNMSPEDSSIYLCSVQIGYSNQPQHFGDGTRLSIL.

The chain uses TRBV9 and TRBJ1-4; the D is unclear. Germline lookup yields CDR1 SGDLS and CDR2 YYNGEE. The CDR3 is 16 amino acids. V lost 0 bases and J 5 bases, leaving 14 bases between the germline ends. CDR3 residues: CASSVGLLMGNEKLFF. The CDR3 DNA reads TGTGCCAGCAGCGTAGGTCTGCTGATGGGGAATGAAAAACTGTTTTTT.

This clone was recorded a few times. CDR3 nucleotides: TGTGCCAGCAGCTCTGACAGGGACACTGAAGCTTTCTTT. Amino acid sequence: CASSSDRDTEAFF. The chain employs TRBV13 and TRBJ1-1; 7 bases fit TRBD1. CDR3 length: 13 residues. Germline CDR1 PRHDT, CDR2 FYEKMQ (reference sequence). V lost 4 bases and J lost 3; bases outside the gene matches: 2.

The CDR3 here is CASSLTVLYEQYF. CDR3 in DNA: TGTGCCAGCAGTTTGACAGTACTCTACGAGCAGTACTTC. The rearrangement links TRBV28 to TRBJ2-7; TRBD1 might be the D (5 bases). The CDR3 contains 13 residues. Germline V gene lookup returns CDR1 MDHEN and CDR2 SYDVKM. V lost 3 bases, J lost 3 bases, and 9 bases lay in between.

This CDR3 is CASSLWLAGRDEQYF. CDR3 in DNA: TGTGCCAGCAGCTTGTGGCTAGCGGGACGCGACGAGCAGTACTTC. The chain employs TRBV5-4 and TRBJ2-7, with TRBD2 matching 9 bases. CDR3 length: 15 residues. From germline, CDR1 is SGHNT and CDR2 YYREEE (reference sequence). V dropped 1 base and J dropped 5; count of bases not matched to a gene: 7.

The J gene is TRBJ1-1, the V gene TRBV27; possibly TRBD1 for D (6 bases). The germline gives CDR1 MNHEY, CDR2 SMNVEV (reference sequence). Trimming pared 8 bases from V and 6 bases from J, leaving 16 bases between. This CDR3 contains 13 residues. The CDR3 here is CASRRSGDSEAFF. The DNA of the CDR3 is TGTGCCAGCCGTCGTTCAGGGGACTCTGAAGCTTTCTTT.

The V and J genes are TRBV5-6 and TRBJ1-1; 8 positions agree with TRBD1. The CDR3 has 14 residues. The V and J ends lost 4 bases and 4 bases, in that order; junction bases with no gene match: 6. Germline V CDR1 and CDR2: SGHDT, YYEEEE. The CDR3 sequence is CASSTGQGLTEAFF. The CDR3 bases are TGTGCCAGCAGCACCGGACAGGGTCTCACTGAAGCTTTCTTT.

The chain carries TRBV28 and TRBJ2-6; tentatively, D is TRBD2 (5 bases). V shed 0 bases and J shed 4 bases, with 13 bases lying between them. From germline, CDR1 is MDHEN and CDR2 SYDVKM. This CDR3 region has 17 residues. CDR3 region: CASSLWFEGPGANVLTF. The CDR3 nucleotides are TGTGCCAGCAGTTTATGGTTTGAGGGTCCCGGGGCCAACGTCCTGACTTTC.

The chain has TRBV5-5 and TRBJ1-5; D is undetermined. The V gene lost 1 base and the J gene lost 9 bases, with 17 bases spanning the gap. The CDR3 runs 15 residues. Germline CDR1 SGHKS, CDR2 YYEKEE (reference sequence). CDR3 sequence (DNA): TGTGCCAGCAGCTTGCTAGGCAGTCCCTCGACGCCCCAGCATTTT. Protein: CASSLLGSPSTPQHF.

This chain's CDR3 is CASRVAGRLREQFF. CDR3 nucleotide sequence: TGTGCCAGCAGAGTAGCGGGAAGGTTGCGTGAGCAGTTCTTC. The V gene is TRBV27, the J gene TRBJ2-1; 8 bases align to TRBD2. The J segment lost 9 bases and the V segment lost 6 bases, leaving 10 bases of the junction unmatched. The CDR3 contains 14 residues. Germline V gives CDR1 MNHEY, CDR2 SMNVEV (reference sequence).